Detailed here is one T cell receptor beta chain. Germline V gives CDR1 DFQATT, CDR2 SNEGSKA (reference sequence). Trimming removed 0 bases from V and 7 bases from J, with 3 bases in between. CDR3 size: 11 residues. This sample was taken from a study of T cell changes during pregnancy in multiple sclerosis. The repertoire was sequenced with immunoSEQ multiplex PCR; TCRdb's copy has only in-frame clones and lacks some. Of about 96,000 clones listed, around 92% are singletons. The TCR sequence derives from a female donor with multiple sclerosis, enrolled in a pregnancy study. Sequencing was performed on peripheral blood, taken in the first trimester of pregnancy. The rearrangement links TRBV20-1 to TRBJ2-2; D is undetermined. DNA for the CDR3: TGCAGTGCTAGAGAGTACGGGGAGCTGTTTTTT. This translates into CSAREYGELFF.